The 27 T cell receptor beta chains below were found in one sample sequenced in a study of blood T cell repertoires in COVID-19. Sequenced by immunoSEQ multiplex PCR; TCRdb stores in-frame clones only, minus some. The sample lists 150,000 to 200,000 clones, around 79% seen once, with about 13% in the top ten. What was sequenced was peripheral blood. The origin of the receptors is a middle-aged man who had recovered from COVID-19.

Concerning this clone: One end of the junction fails to match germline, which may point to a read error. Other DNA sequences of this sample code for an identical CDR3. The chain is built from TRBV6-4 and TRBJ1-2; 7 bases align to TRBD1. Germline CDR1 reads MRHNA; CDR2 reads SNTAGT. The CDR3 is made up of 15 amino acids. The CDR3 DNA follows: TGTGCCAGCAGTGTCGACAGGGAGGTAGTAGGTGGCTATACCTTC. It yields the protein CASSVDREVVGGYTF.

The genes are TRBV7-9 and TRBJ2-7; 11 bases align to TRBD2. The CDR3 contains 15 residues. CDR1 is SEHNR, CDR2 FQNEAQ, per germline (reference sequence). After removal of 5 bases from V and 1 base from J, the junction contained 4 bases not matched to a gene. The CDR3 sequence: CASSLLAGVSYEQYF. CDR3 nucleotides: TGTGCCAGCAGCCTACTAGCGGGAGTTTCCTACGAGCAGTACTTC.

This chain connects TRBV11-2 to TRBJ2-4; weak D call: TRBD1 (6 bases). Trimming shortened V by 3 bases and J by 4 bases, and 13 bases separated the two germline ends. Germline values: CDR1 SGHAT, CDR2 FQNNGV. The CDR3 covers 15 residues. CDR3 sequence reads: CASSFRTAGKNIQYF. The CDR3 nucleotides are TGTGCCAGCAGCTTCCGGACAGCCGGAAAAAACATTCAGTACTTC.

The chain recombines TRBV5-5 with TRBJ1-2; 8 bases are a match to TRBD1. Germline V gives CDR1 SGHKS, CDR2 YYEKEE (reference sequence). This CDR3 contains 17 residues. With 3 bases clipped from V and 4 bases from J, the junction kept 14 bases outside the gene matches. This CDR3 reads CASSSRQGNDLPYGYTF. As DNA, the CDR3 is TGTGCCAGCAGCTCCCGACAGGGGAATGACCTTCCCTATGGCTACACCTTC.

This chain connects TRBV6-6 to TRBJ2-7; D is perhaps TRBD2 (5 bases). V dropped 0 bases and J dropped 4 bases, with 7 bases sitting between them. Germline-derived CDR1 and CDR2 are MNHNY and SVGAGI (reference sequence). The length of the CDR3 is 13 residues. Written as DNA, the CDR3 is TGTGCCAGCAGTTACTCCACGGGGTACGAGCAGTACTTC. Translated, it gives CASSYSTGYEQYF.

CDR3 in DNA: TGTGCCAGTACTACACGGGTCGACAATCAGCCCCAGCATTTT. It specifies CASTTRVDNQPQHF. The chain combines TRBV19 with TRBJ1-5; D uncertain. V shed 7 bases and J shed 3 bases, with 13 bases lying between them. Germline assignment: CDR1 LNHDA and CDR2 SQIVND (reference sequence). This CDR3 spans 14 amino acids.

The rearrangement joins TRBV5-1 to TRBJ2-2; unclear D gene. Germline V gene sequence: CDR1 SGHRS, CDR2 YFSETQ. V lost 0 bases, J lost 0 bases, and 6 bases lay in between. The CDR3 loop spans 15 amino acids. The CDR3 region is CASSLAQTNTGELFF. As DNA, the CDR3 is TGCGCCAGCAGCTTGGCACAGACGAACACCGGGGAGCTGTTTTTT.

This clone was seen just once. The J gene is TRBJ1-1, the V gene TRBV7-3, with a weak D call TRBD1 (6 bases). Germline CDR1 is SGHTA and CDR2 is FQGTGA. V lost 5 bases to trimming and J lost 0 bases, with 13 bases between them. The CDR3 runs to 15 residues. The CDR3 bases are TGTGCCAGCAGCATTGAAGGGGGTATGAACACTGAAGCTTTCTTT. As protein: CASSIEGGMNTEAFF.

Details on this clone: Other DNA sequences from this sample encode an identical CDR3 as well. This chain uses TRBV5-1 with TRBJ2-2, with 8 bases lining up with TRBD2. V was pared by 2 bases and J by 5 bases, with 5 bases of the junction left unmatched. There are 15 residues in the CDR3. The V gene's germline CDR1 is SGHRS and CDR2 YFSETQ. The CDR3, as DNA: TGCGCCAGCAGCTTAGGACTAGCAGGGACCGGGGAGCTGTTTTTT. Translating gives CASSLGLAGTGELFF.

This chain uses TRBV10-3 with TRBJ2-1; 12 positions agree with TRBD2. The V segment lost 4 bases and the J segment 6 bases; nucleotides outside the gene matches: 10. The CDR3 length is 17 residues. Germline V gene sequence: CDR1 ENHRY, CDR2 SYGVKD. The CDR3 here is CAISARRLAGEVNEQFF. The CDR3 nucleotides read TGTGCCATCAGTGCCCGCCGACTAGCGGGAGAGGTCAATGAGCAGTTCTTC.

This rearrangement joins TRBV10-3 to TRBJ1-5; 7 bases map to TRBD1. The CDR3 has 14 amino acids. Trimming took 4 bases from V and 3 from J; bases not matched to a gene: 3. Germline V gene lookup returns CDR1 ENHRY and CDR2 SYGVKD. The CDR3 sequence: CAISVQGTNQPQHF. DNA of the CDR3: TGTGCCATCAGTGTACAGGGGACCAATCAGCCCCAGCATTTT.

This rearrangement joins TRBV10-3 to TRBJ1-1; D unclear. The germline CDR1 and CDR2 sequences are ENHRY and SYGVKD. With 6 bases removed from V and 1 base from J, the gap between germline ends came to 12 bases. This CDR3 region has 14 residues. CDR3: CAISPAGRNTEAFF. In nucleotides, the CDR3 is TGTGCCATCAGCCCCGCGGGCAGGAACACTGAAGCTTTCTTT.

The V call is TRBV10-1, the J call TRBJ2-7; TRBD2 matches at 11 bases. The trim removed 3 bases at V and 0 bases at J, leaving 7 bases unmatched. The CDR3 consists of 17 residues. Looked up from germline, CDR1 is WNHNN and CDR2 is SYGVQD (reference sequence). The CDR3 region is CASSDDRTSGSSYEQYF. Here the CDR3 DNA reads TGCGCCAGCAGTGATGACAGAACTAGCGGGAGCTCCTACGAGCAGTACTTC.

The chain couples TRBV20-1 to TRBJ2-7; D is perhaps TRBD1 (6 bases). Trimming took 6 bases from V and 12 from J, leaving 18 bases between them. The CDR3 is made up of 11 amino acids. The V gene's germline CDR1 is DFQATT and CDR2 SNEGSKA (reference sequence). The chain's CDR3 is CSAKNPTGLYF. The CDR3, as DNA: TGCAGTGCGAAGAATCCGACAGGCTTGTACTTC.

The chain carries TRBV9 and TRBJ2-7; TRBD2 aligns across 8 bases. The ends lost 3 bases at V and 3 bases at J; junction bases unmatched: 5. The CDR3 runs 14 residues. Germline CDR1 and CDR2: SGDLS and YYNGEE. CDR3 in DNA: TGTGCCAGCAGCGCCCGGGGGGGGTTCTACGAGCAGTACTTC. This codes for CASSARGGFYEQYF.

This clone was counted once. J is TRBJ2-1 and V is TRBV7-9; tentative D call: TRBD2 (6 bases). Trimming pared 3 bases from V and 5 bases from J, leaving 11 bases between. Germline-derived CDR1 and CDR2 are SEHNR and FQNEAQ (reference sequence). The CDR3 sequence is 14 residues long. CDR3 loop: CASSFSGFDNEQFF. CDR3 DNA: TGTGCCAGCAGCTTTAGCGGCTTCGACAATGAGCAGTTCTTC.

The genes are TRBV24-1 and TRBJ2-3; 14 bases fit TRBD2. CDR3 length equals 17 residues. Germline-derived CDR1 and CDR2 are KGHDR and SFDVKD. Trimming cost V 4 bases and J 4 bases; bases outside gene matches: 6. CDR3 amino acids: CATSDPGLAGDPDTQYF. The CDR3 coding sequence is TGTGCCACCAGTGACCCGGGACTAGCGGGAGACCCAGATACGCAGTATTTT.

The chain recombines TRBV7-9 with TRBJ2-1; 9 positions agree with TRBD2. Per germline, CDR1 SEHNR and CDR2 FQNEAQ (reference sequence). CDR3 length: 16 amino acids. After removal of 2 bases from V and 5 bases from J, the junction contained 7 bases not matched to a gene. The CDR3 sequence is CASSLTGTSLDNEQFF. The DNA of the CDR3 is TGTGCCAGCAGCTTAACCGGGACTAGCTTGGACAATGAGCAGTTCTTC.

This clone has just a few counts. The V and J genes are TRBV30 and TRBJ1-5; unclear D gene. This CDR3 has 14 amino acids. The V and J ends lost 5 bases and 6 bases respectively, with 17 bases between them. From germline, CDR1 is GTSNPN and CDR2 SVGIG (reference sequence). The DNA for the CDR3 is TGTGCCTGGTCGGTTCTCGGGAGCGGTCAGCCCCAGCATTTT. Translating gives CAWSVLGSGQPQHF.

This clone has a single count. This chain connects TRBV27 to TRBJ2-7, with D perhaps matching TRBD1 (5 bases). The CDR3 consists of 14 residues. Germline V gives CDR1 MNHEY, CDR2 SMNVEV (reference sequence). Trimming left V 5 bases short and J 2 bases short, with 13 bases between. For the CDR3, the DNA is TGTGCCAGCAGTCCCCTTGGACAAACCTACGAGCAGTACTTC. Translating gives CASSPLGQTYEQYF.

This clone turned up a few times. The gene calls are TRBV19 and TRBJ2-1, with 7 bases that match TRBD2. Germline V gene data show CDR1 as LNHDA and CDR2 as SQIVND (reference sequence). The CDR3 loop spans 17 amino acids. V gave up 6 bases and J gave up 1 base; unmatched junction bases: 12. CDR3 sequence reads: CASSQTRGAGSYNEQFF. CDR3 DNA: TGTGCCAGTAGCCAAACGCGGGGAGCGGGATCCTACAATGAGCAGTTCTTC.

This chain links TRBV19 with TRBJ1-2; no clear D. With 5 bases removed from V and 7 bases from J, the gap between germline ends came to 17 bases. Germline values: CDR1 LNHDA, CDR2 SQIVND (reference sequence). The CDR3 loop spans 14 amino acids. The CDR3 spells CASSPPAVRSGYTF. The CDR3 DNA reads TGTGCCAGTAGTCCACCGGCGGTCCGGTCTGGCTACACCTTC.

The chain combines TRBV3-1 (or the pseudogene TRBV3-2) with TRBJ2-1, with a possible D match to TRBD2 (5 bases). Germline loops: CDR1 LGHDT, CDR2 YNNKEL (reference sequence). V was pared by 4 bases and J by 10 bases, with 11 bases between. The CDR3 totals 12 residues. This CDR3 reads CASSPGSREQFF. The CDR3 region has the DNA TGTGCCAGCAGCCCTGGGAGTAGAGAGCAGTTCTTC.

V usage is TRBV6-5 and J usage is TRBJ2-2; possibly TRBD2 for D (6 bases). Germline assignment: CDR1 MNHEY and CDR2 SVGAGI. Trimming took off 6 bases at V and 1 base at J, with 9 bases between the two ends. This CDR3 contains 14 residues. As DNA, the CDR3 is TGTGCCAGCAGAAGACTAGAGAACACCGGGGAGCTGTTTTTT. Translation: CASRRLENTGELFF.

This clone was observed at least ten times. The J gene is TRBJ1-5, the V gene TRBV5-6; 7 bases line up with TRBD1. CDR3 length: 15 residues. J gave up 4 bases and V 2 bases, and 6 bases lay outside the gene matches. CDR1 SGHDT and CDR2 YYEEEE come from the germline V gene. DNA for the CDR3: TGTGCCAGCAGCTTCAGAGGGGGCGCAAATCAGCCCCAGCATTTT. Amino acid sequence: CASSFRGGANQPQHF.

The V call is TRBV7-9, the J call TRBJ2-7; no definite D call. V gave up 1 base and J gave up 3 bases, with 10 bases separating them. Germline-derived CDR1 and CDR2 are SEHNR and FQNEAQ (reference sequence). The CDR3 has 14 residues. CDR3: CASSLVPVLYEQYF. The CDR3 region has the DNA TGTGCCAGCAGCTTAGTCCCCGTCCTCTACGAGCAGTACTTC.

This chain connects TRBV7-8 to TRBJ2-6, with D perhaps TRBD1 (6 bases). The V and J ends lost 5 bases and 3 bases respectively, with 14 bases between them. The V gene's germline CDR1 is SGHVS and CDR2 FQNEAQ. The CDR3 is 16 amino acids. DNA of the CDR3: TGTGCCAGCAGCGTATCGACAGGCTTTGGGGCCAACGTCCTGACTTTC. Translated, it gives CASSVSTGFGANVLTF.